Below, 9 T cell receptor beta chains from the same sample are listed, as sequenced in a study. Treg sorting used a CD4+CD25+CD127-/low gate. TCRdb processed the 5' RACE reads anew with MiXCR; each CDR3 protein has one entry. The repertoire holds a few thousand distinct CDR3 sequences, with under 85% as singletons. Sample: Tregs sorted from blood. The origin of the receptors is a female donor with breast cancer.

The genes are TRBV10-2 and TRBJ2-3; TRBD2 agrees at 8 bases. Germline loops: CDR1 WSHSY, CDR2 SAAADI. Losses at the gene ends were 8 bases for V and 4 bases for J; bases not matched to a gene: 8. This CDR3 is 14 amino acids long. The CDR3 DNA sequence: TGCGCCAGCCGGGAGGGGGTTGGGGCAGATACGCAGTATTTT. Amino acids: CASREGVGADTQYF.

V and J are TRBV6-5 and TRBJ1-3, with no clear D. Trimming took 1 base from V and 3 from J, leaving 4 bases between them. This CDR3 region has 13 residues. Germline V gene data show CDR1 as MNHEY and CDR2 as SVGAGI. The CDR3 DNA reads TGTGCCAGCAGTTACTTCGGTGGAAACACCATATATTTT. It specifies CASSYFGGNTIYF.

The V call is TRBV6-2 or TRBV6-3, the J call TRBJ1-5; a possible D gene is TRBD1 (6 bases). Germline V gene sequence: CDR1 MNHEY, CDR2 SVGEGT. CDR3 length equals 14 residues. Trimming removed 7 bases from V and 6 bases from J, with 16 bases in between. CDR3 coding DNA: TGTGCCAGCACCGCCGGGGGCCGAGGTCAGCCCCAGCATTTT. It is translated as CASTAGGRGQPQHF.

The chain carries TRBV20-1 and TRBJ2-7; the match to TRBD2 covers 7 bases. Germline V gives CDR1 DFQATT, CDR2 SNEGSKA (reference sequence). The CDR3 covers 12 residues. The CDR3 spells CRGGTSTYEQYF. CDR3 DNA: TGCAGGGGGGGGACCTCAACCTACGAGCAGTACTTC.

This sequence joins TRBV20-1 and TRBJ2-5, with 9 bases that match TRBD2. The CDR3 length is 14 residues. With V trimmed by 4 bases and J by 2 bases, 5 bases remained unmatched. Germline V CDR1 and CDR2: DFQATT, SNEGSKA (reference sequence). The CDR3 loop reads CSATPLAGQETQYF. The CDR3 DNA sequence: TGCAGTGCTACGCCCCTAGCGGGACAAGAGACCCAGTACTTC.

The genes are TRBV10-2 and TRBJ2-7; TRBD1 might be the D (5 bases). Deletions cut 4 bases from V and 2 bases from J, with 9 bases between. This CDR3 is 13 amino acids long. The V gene's germline CDR1 is WSHSY and CDR2 SAAADI. Here the CDR3 reads CASSGGTAYEQYF. The CDR3 DNA follows: TGCGCCAGCAGTGGGGGCACCGCCTACGAGCAGTACTTC.

The chain uses TRBV12-3 or TRBV12-4 and TRBJ1-1; the D is unclear. The V gene lost 4 bases and the J gene lost 6 bases, with 12 bases spanning the gap. There are 13 residues in the CDR3. The CDR3 DNA sequence: TGTGCCAGCAGTTCCAACTCGGACTCTGAAGCTTTCTTT. Its protein is CASSSNSDSEAFF.

This clonotype was seen a handful of times. The rearrangement uses TRBV20-1 and TRBJ2-1; 7 nucleotides line up with TRBD1. With 6 bases clipped from V and 4 bases from J, the junction kept 15 bases outside the gene matches. The CDR3 consists of 16 residues. Germline V lookup: CDR1 DFQATT, CDR2 SNEGSKA (reference sequence). The CDR3 protein is CSAQGSPGTVYNEQFF. CDR3 DNA: TGCAGTGCCCAGGGCTCCCCCGGGACAGTTTACAATGAGCAGTTCTTC.

Regarding this clonotype: Germline and junction disagree at one end, which may indicate a read error. DNA for the CDR3: TGCAGCGCTGAAGACCGAGAGACCCAGTACTTC. Protein product: CSAEDRETQYF. This chain joins TRBV29-1 and TRBJ2-5; D unclear. CDR1 and CDR2 (germline): SQVTM, ANQGSEA. This CDR3 contains 11 residues. Based on the CDR3 plus reference TRBV29-1 and TRBJ2-5, the full variable domain is SAVISQKPSRDICQRGTSLTIQCQVDSQVTMMFWYRQQPGQSLTLIATANQGSEATYESGFVIDKFPISRPNLTFSTLTVSNMSPEDSSIYLCSAEDRETQYFGPGTRLLVL.